The 16 T cell receptor beta chains below come from one sample, sequenced in a study of blood T cell repertoires in COVID-19. Method: immunoSEQ multiplex PCR; TCRdb's copy keeps in-frame clones and lacks some. The repertoire has roughly 68,000 clones, about 91% of them found once; the top ten carry around 7.8%. What was sequenced was peripheral blood. All receptors derive from a man aged 40-49 years with COVID-19, enrolled during active disease.

This rearrangement joins TRBV6-1 to TRBJ2-7; D might be TRBD2 (6 bases). The germline CDR1 and CDR2 sequences are MNHNS and SASEGT. With 4 bases removed from V and 2 bases from J, the gap between germline ends came to 21 bases. The CDR3 extends over 17 amino acids. In DNA, the CDR3 is TGTGCCAGCAGTGCCTCTGGTGCGGGGCGGTCAACCTACGAGCAGTACTTC. Protein product: CASSASGAGRSTYEQYF.

This clone appeared a single time. The chain recombines TRBV29-1 with TRBJ2-7, with D perhaps TRBD1 (6 bases). V gave up 3 bases and J gave up 0 bases, with 12 bases separating them. CDR1 and CDR2 from the germline V gene are SQVTM and ANQGSEA. The CDR3 totals 14 residues. CDR3 amino acids: CSVDLTGPSYEQYF. CDR3 DNA sequence: TGCAGCGTTGATCTTACAGGGCCCTCCTACGAGCAGTACTTC.

V is TRBV14 and J is TRBJ1-3, with D tentatively TRBD1 (5 bases). With 1 base removed from V and 6 bases from J, the gap between germline ends came to 16 bases. Germline-derived CDR1 and CDR2 are SGHDN and FVKESK. CDR3 size: 16 residues. The CDR3 region has the DNA TGTGCCAGCAGCCAAGGGGGCAGGGCAGTCGTAAACACCATATATTTT. Amino acid sequence: CASSQGGRAVVNTIYF.

The genes are TRBV11-2 and TRBJ2-1; D ambiguous. Trimming removed 2 bases from V and 5 bases from J, with 10 bases in between. The CDR3 length is 14 residues. Germline V gene sequence: CDR1 SGHAT, CDR2 FQNNGV. The CDR3 bases are TGTGCCAGCAGCTTATATAACTTAGACAATGAGCAGTTCTTC. It translates to CASSLYNLDNEQFF.

The chain has TRBV19 and TRBJ2-1, with TRBD1 matching 9 bases. The CDR3 loop spans 17 amino acids. Trimming at V came to 4 bases and at J to 8 bases, leaving 15 bases not matched to a gene. CDR1 and CDR2 (germline): LNHDA, SQIVND (reference sequence). The CDR3: CASSKNPVGQGTDEQFF. DNA for the CDR3: TGTGCCAGTAGTAAAAATCCCGTCGGACAGGGGACGGATGAGCAGTTCTTC. The variable domain in full, with the rest retrieved from reference TRBV19 and TRBJ2-1, is DGGITQSPKYLFRKEGQNVTLSCEQNLNHDAMYWYRQDPGQGLRLIYYSQIVNDFQKGDIAEGYSVSREKKESFPLTVTSAQKNPTAFYLCASSKNPVGQGTDEQFFGPGTRLTVL.

V gene TRBV5-1 combines with J gene TRBJ1-3; TRBD1 might be the D (6 bases). This CDR3 region has 13 residues. V lost 0 bases, J lost 8 bases, and 9 bases lay in between. CDR1 and CDR2 from the germline V gene are SGHRS and YFSETQ. CDR3 amino acids: CASSLEGGDTIYF. In nucleotides, the CDR3 is TGCGCCAGCAGCTTGGAAGGGGGAGACACCATATATTTT.

The CDR3 sequence is CASSLVSGQTYEQYF. The CDR3 DNA reads as TGCGCCAGCAGCTTGGTCTCAGGCCAAACCTACGAGCAGTACTTC. This chain uses TRBV5-1 with TRBJ2-7; D remains unclear. Germline V CDR1 and CDR2: SGHRS, YFSETQ. Trimming shortened V by 0 bases and J by 2 bases, and 12 bases separated the two germline ends. The CDR3 spans 15 residues.

The genes are TRBV10-2 and TRBJ1-1, with TRBD1 as a possible D gene (6 bases). Germline assignment: CDR1 WSHSY and CDR2 SAAADI. The ends were cut back, 0 bases at V and 8 bases at J, with 7 bases in the middle. The CDR3 length is 12 residues. CDR3 coding DNA: TGCGCCAGCAGTGAGTCGAGGGGGGAAGCTTTCTTT. Translated, it gives CASSESRGEAFF.

The V and J genes are TRBV5-1 and TRBJ1-4; D gene uncertain. The CDR3 covers 15 residues. The germline gives CDR1 SGHRS, CDR2 YFSETQ. V was pared by 3 bases and J by 4 bases, with 13 bases between. The CDR3 region has the DNA TGCGCCAGCAGCTGGCGGGGAGGTCTTAATGAAAAACTGTTTTTT. Encoded protein: CASSWRGGLNEKLFF.

The CDR3 loop is CASSVVEKNTEAFF. The CDR3 DNA follows: TGTGCCAGCAGCGTAGTAGAGAAGAACACTGAAGCTTTCTTT. This chain joins TRBV9 and TRBJ1-1; D remains unclear. Trimming shortened V by 0 bases and J by 1 base, and 7 bases separated the two germline ends. This CDR3 spans 14 amino acids. CDR1 and CDR2 (germline): SGDLS, YYNGEE.

The V and J genes are TRBV30 and TRBJ1-4; 9 bases align to TRBD1. The CDR3 totals 14 residues. Trimming took 4 bases from V and 3 from J; bases not matched to a gene: 3. CDR1 and CDR2 from the germline V gene are GTSNPN and SVGIG (reference sequence). CDR3 sequence reads: CAWNRGQPNEKLFF. CDR3 coding DNA: TGTGCCTGGAACAGGGGGCAGCCTAATGAAAAACTGTTTTTT.

The table lists this clone with a few counts. The gene calls are TRBV19 and TRBJ1-5, with 9 nucleotides matching TRBD1. The V segment lost 7 bases and the J segment 3 bases; nucleotides outside the gene matches: 4. The CDR3 contains 14 residues. Germline CDR1 is LNHDA and CDR2 is SQIVND (reference sequence). The CDR3 DNA is TGTGCCAGTAAACGGGACAGGGTCAATCAGCCCCAGCATTTT. This sequence encodes CASKRDRVNQPQHF.

The chain recombines TRBV5-1 with TRBJ2-3; 10 bases map to TRBD2. Trimming took 0 bases from V and 1 from J; bases not matched to a gene: 11. The CDR3 has 19 amino acids. In germline, CDR1 is SGHRS, CDR2 YFSETQ. The CDR3 spells CASSLGILAGVPGTDTQYF. CDR3 bases: TGCGCCAGCAGCTTGGGGATTCTAGCGGGGGTGCCAGGCACAGATACGCAGTATTTT.

The chain has TRBV5-1 and TRBJ2-3, with 12 bases fitting TRBD2. This CDR3 spans 15 amino acids. The V gene's germline CDR1 is SGHRS and CDR2 YFSETQ. V gave up 4 bases and J gave up 7 bases; unmatched junction bases: 7. CDR3 residues: CASSPLAGGSNTQYF. The CDR3 nucleotides are TGCGCCAGCAGCCCTCTAGCGGGGGGGTCCAATACGCAGTATTTT.

The V gene is TRBV11-2, the J gene TRBJ2-5; TRBD2 matches 7 bases. Per germline, CDR1 SGHAT and CDR2 FQNNGV. The CDR3 loop spans 16 amino acids. V was pared by 5 bases and J by 5 bases, with 14 bases of the junction left unmatched. CDR3 region: CASSAEGQGSGETQYF. The CDR3 region has the DNA TGTGCCAGCAGCGCCGAGGGGCAGGGTAGCGGGGAGACCCAGTACTTC. The variable domain in full, with the rest retrieved from reference TRBV11-2 and TRBJ2-5, is EAGVAQSPRYKIIEKRQSVAFWCNPISGHATLYWYQQILGQGPKLLIQFQNNGVVDDSQLPKDRFSAERLKGVDSTLKIQPAKLEDSAVYLCASSAEGQGSGETQYFGPGTRLLVL.

The gene calls are TRBV3-1 (or the pseudogene TRBV3-2) and TRBJ2-1, with 8 positions matching TRBD1. Per the germline V gene, CDR1 is LGHDT and CDR2 is YNNKEL (reference sequence). The CDR3 spans 15 residues. V trimming: 0 bases; J trimming: 9 bases; junction bases outside the gene matches: 7. The CDR3 here is CASSQDPRGRAEQFF. CDR3 DNA: TGTGCCAGCAGCCAAGATCCCAGGGGGCGGGCTGAGCAGTTCTTC.